These 22 T cell receptor beta chains originate from one sample sequenced in a study of immune cell composition in non-small cell lung cancer. The table came from immunoSEQ multiplex PCR; TCRdb's copy has only in-frame clones and leaves some out. In the table there are 15,000 or so clones, about two thirds of which are singletons. Sequencing input: lung tumor tissue. Receptor source: a human donor with non-small cell lung cancer.

This clone was observed a single time. This chain uses TRBV19 with TRBJ1-2, with TRBD1 as a possible D gene (6 bases). The V and J ends lost 2 bases and 0 bases respectively, with 13 bases between them. Germline loops: CDR1 LNHDA, CDR2 SQIVND (reference sequence). This CDR3 is built from 16 residues. The CDR3 DNA is TGTGCCAGTAGTATAACAGGGTTGGAAGCTAACTATGGCTACACCTTC. Amino acids: CASSITGLEANYGYTF.

The rearrangement joins TRBV5-1 to TRBJ1-3, with unresolved D. Germline V gene data show CDR1 as SGHRS and CDR2 as YFSETQ. This CDR3 comprises 14 residues. The germline V and J ends were trimmed by 7 bases and 2 bases, with 13 bases remaining between them. The CDR3 coding sequence is TGCGCCAGCGGCGGAGGAGGTACTGGAAACACCATATATTTT. Translated, it gives CASGGGGTGNTIYF.

The chain carries TRBV23-1 and TRBJ1-1; D is unresolved. TRBV23-1 is an ORF, and what it does is uncertain. V was shortened by 3 bases and J by 0 bases, with 8 bases between the two germline ends. The CDR3 is 14 residues long. The chain's CDR3 is CASSHPVLNTEAFF. DNA of the CDR3: TGCGCCAGCAGTCACCCCGTCTTGAACACTGAAGCTTTCTTT.

This clone was counted a few times. The chain employs TRBV25-1 and TRBJ1-1; D ambiguous. This CDR3 has 13 residues. V lost 4 bases, J lost 0 bases, and 6 bases lay in between. Germline V gene lookup returns CDR1 MGHDK and CDR2 SYGVNS. The CDR3 coding sequence is TGTGCCAGCAGTGTTGCTATGAACACTGAAGCTTTCTTT. Translation: CASSVAMNTEAFF.

The chain combines TRBV7-2 with TRBJ2-3; TRBD2 aligns across 7 bases. The CDR3 has 13 amino acids. Losses at the gene ends were 4 bases for V and 5 bases for J; bases not matched to a gene: 3. Germline lookup yields CDR1 SGHTA and CDR2 FQGNSA. CDR3 loop: CASSSAGEDTQYF. In DNA, the CDR3 is TGTGCCAGCAGCTCCGCGGGGGAAGATACGCAGTATTTT.

This rearrangement joins TRBV5-5 to TRBJ1-2, with a weak D call TRBD1 (5 bases). The CDR3 runs to 12 residues. CDR1 and CDR2 (germline): SGHKS, YYEKEE (reference sequence). Trimming shortened V by 3 bases and J by 4 bases, and 7 bases separated the two germline ends. The DNA of the CDR3 is TGTGCCAGCAGCTATCAGGGCTATGGCTACACCTTC. Amino acids: CASSYQGYGYTF.

The chain joins TRBV7-9 to TRBJ2-2; 8 nucleotides agree with TRBD1. This CDR3 is 18 amino acids long. CDR1 is SEHNR and CDR2 is FQNEAQ in the germline V gene (reference sequence). V gave up 1 base and J gave up 0 bases; unmatched junction bases: 7. CDR3 in amino acids: CASSLVFLGQANTGELFF. The CDR3 DNA is TGTGCCAGCAGCTTAGTCTTCTTGGGACAGGCGAACACCGGGGAGCTGTTTTTT.

The rearrangement links TRBV5-1 to TRBJ2-7; TRBD1 matches 8 bases. This CDR3 comprises 14 residues. V dropped 1 base and J dropped 1; count of bases not matched to a gene: 1. Germline loops: CDR1 SGHRS, CDR2 YFSETQ. The DNA of the CDR3 is TGCGCCAGCAGCTTGCAGGGGGCTTCCTACGAGCAGTACTTC. Translation: CASSLQGASYEQYF.

V usage is TRBV18 and J usage is TRBJ2-6, with no clear D. The V end lost 0 bases, the J end lost 0 bases, and 6 bases lay between the germline ends. The CDR3 spans 16 residues. Germline values: CDR1 KGHSH, CDR2 LQKENI. CDR3 sequence: CASSPPLVSGANVLTF. In DNA form, the CDR3 reads TGTGCCAGCTCACCACCGTTAGTCTCTGGGGCCAACGTCCTGACTTTC.

This chain joins TRBV12-5 and TRBJ1-2; D is unclear. Trimming took off 7 bases at V and 1 base at J, with 7 bases between the two ends. Germline CDR1 is LGHNT and CDR2 is FRNRAP. The CDR3 has 12 amino acids. The CDR3: CASAASNYGYTF. Here the CDR3 DNA reads TGTGCTAGTGCCGCCAGTAACTATGGCTACACCTTC. The variable domain in full, completed from reference TRBV12-5 and TRBJ1-2, reads DARVTQTPRHKVTEMGQEVTMRCQPILGHNTVFWYRQTMMQGLELLAYFRNRAPLDDSGMPKDRFSAEMPDATLATLKIQPSEPRDSAVYFCASAASNYGYTFGSGTRLTVV.

V is TRBV15 and J is TRBJ1-2; D is unresolved. Germline V gives CDR1 LNHNV, CDR2 YYDKDF (reference sequence). The ends were cut back, 3 bases at V and 3 bases at J, with 14 bases in the middle. The CDR3 contains 15 residues. The CDR3 loop is CATSSLVRIDYGYTF. The CDR3 coding sequence is TGTGCCACCAGCAGTTTGGTCAGGATAGACTATGGCTACACCTTC.

The chain combines TRBV7-2 with TRBJ2-3, with 8 bases lining up with TRBD1. There are 14 residues in the CDR3. Trimming took 4 bases from V and 5 from J; bases not matched to a gene: 5. CDR1 and CDR2 (germline): SGHTA, FQGNSA. The CDR3 sequence is CASSSAGGLDTQYF. Written as DNA, the CDR3 is TGTGCCAGCAGCTCCGCAGGGGGCCTAGATACGCAGTATTTT. Full variable domain (outside the CDR3, taken from reference TRBV7-2 and TRBJ2-3): GAGVSQSPSNKVTEKGKDVELRCDPISGHTALYWYRQSLGQGLEFLIYFQGNSAPDKSGLPSDRFSAERTGGSVSTLTIQRTQQEDSAVYLCASSSAGGLDTQYFGPGTRLTVL.

CDR3: CASSSWTGMTGELFF. CDR3 in DNA: TGTGCCAGCAGCTCGTGGACAGGGATGACCGGGGAGCTGTTTTTT. The rearrangement joins TRBV13 to TRBJ2-2, with 8 bases lining up with TRBD1. The CDR3 sequence is 15 residues long. The germline V gene has CDR1 PRHDT and CDR2 FYEKMQ (reference sequence). V lost 4 bases, J lost 5 bases, and 6 bases stayed unmatched.

This sequence joins TRBV11-1 and TRBJ2-7; 10 nucleotides match TRBD1. CDR3 length: 16 residues. Germline V gene data show CDR1 as SGHAT and CDR2 as FQDESV (reference sequence). V shed 5 bases, J shed 7 bases, and the junction held 14 bases outside the gene matches. The CDR3: CASSKGGFDRGREQYF. The CDR3 DNA follows: TGTGCCAGCAGCAAGGGGGGATTCGACAGGGGGCGTGAGCAGTACTTC.

This clone was detected only once. This chain connects TRBV4-3 to TRBJ2-5; TRBD1 matches at 7 bases. V was pared by 0 bases and J by 14 bases, with 9 bases of the junction left unmatched. This CDR3 spans 13 amino acids. Looked up from germline, CDR1 is LGHNA and CDR2 is YSLEER. CDR3 protein: CASSQDRMTGSYF. The CDR3 DNA sequence: TGCGCCAGCAGCCAAGATCGAATGACAGGGTCTTACTTC.

This clone came up a few times. The J gene is TRBJ1-2, the V gene TRBV29-1; D gene unclear. The V end was cut by 8 bases, the J end by 1 base, with 8 bases between. Looked up from germline, CDR1 is SQVTM and CDR2 is ANQGSEA. This CDR3 spans 11 amino acids. CDR3 sequence: CSTNLNYGYTF. The DNA of the CDR3 is TGCAGCACTAATCTTAACTATGGCTACACCTTC.

There are a few counts of this clone. The chain uses TRBV19 and TRBJ1-5; D unclear. Deletions cut 9 bases from V and 6 bases from J, with 18 bases between. The CDR3 is 14 residues long. In germline, CDR1 is LNHDA, CDR2 SQIVND (reference sequence). CDR3 DNA sequence: TGTGCCAGCTGCAATTCTGGAGGGAGTCAGCCCCAGCATTTT. Its translation is CASCNSGGSQPQHF.

The rearrangement uses TRBV7-8 and TRBJ1-1; 12 bases agree with TRBD1. Germline values: CDR1 SGHVS, CDR2 FQNEAQ. The CDR3 is made up of 15 amino acids. The trim removed 5 bases at V and 6 bases at J, leaving 7 bases unmatched. This CDR3 is CASSPRDRGRPEAFF. Written as DNA, the CDR3 is TGTGCCAGCAGCCCCCGGGACAGGGGGCGACCTGAAGCTTTCTTT.

V gene TRBV19 combines with J gene TRBJ1-4, with D possibly matching TRBD1 (5 bases). Germline CDR1 LNHDA, CDR2 SQIVND (reference sequence). The CDR3 loop spans 15 amino acids. The germline V and J ends were trimmed by 3 bases and 6 bases, with 14 bases remaining between them. The CDR3 is CASSMVGEGDEKLFF. CDR3 DNA: TGTGCCAGTAGTATGGTAGGGGAAGGGGATGAAAAACTGTTTTTT.

This chain uses TRBV29-1 with TRBJ2-2; a possible D gene is TRBD1 (6 bases). Germline V gives CDR1 SQVTM, CDR2 ANQGSEA. Trimming shortened V by 3 bases and J by 5 bases, and 13 bases separated the two germline ends. The CDR3 has 14 amino acids. The CDR3 reads CSVDAGARTGELFF. The CDR3 nucleotides are TGCAGCGTTGATGCAGGGGCTAGGACCGGGGAGCTGTTTTTT.

This sequence joins TRBV10-1 and TRBJ2-3, with D hard to call. Trimming cost V 0 bases and J 6 bases, with 7 bases left between them. Germline V gene data show CDR1 as WNHNN and CDR2 as SYGVQD (reference sequence). This CDR3 is built from 13 residues. The CDR3 DNA reads TGCGCCAGCAGTGAGTCGTGGCAGGATACGCAGTATTTT. Translated: CASSESWQDTQYF.

The chain carries TRBV7-9 and TRBJ1-1, with unresolved D. There are 16 residues in the CDR3. The germline gives CDR1 SEHNR, CDR2 FQNEAQ (reference sequence). Trimming took 1 base from V and 4 from J, leaving 16 bases between them. CDR3 loop: CASSLDYGIRGTEAFF. The CDR3 DNA sequence: TGTGCCAGCAGCTTAGATTACGGGATCCGGGGCACTGAAGCTTTCTTT.